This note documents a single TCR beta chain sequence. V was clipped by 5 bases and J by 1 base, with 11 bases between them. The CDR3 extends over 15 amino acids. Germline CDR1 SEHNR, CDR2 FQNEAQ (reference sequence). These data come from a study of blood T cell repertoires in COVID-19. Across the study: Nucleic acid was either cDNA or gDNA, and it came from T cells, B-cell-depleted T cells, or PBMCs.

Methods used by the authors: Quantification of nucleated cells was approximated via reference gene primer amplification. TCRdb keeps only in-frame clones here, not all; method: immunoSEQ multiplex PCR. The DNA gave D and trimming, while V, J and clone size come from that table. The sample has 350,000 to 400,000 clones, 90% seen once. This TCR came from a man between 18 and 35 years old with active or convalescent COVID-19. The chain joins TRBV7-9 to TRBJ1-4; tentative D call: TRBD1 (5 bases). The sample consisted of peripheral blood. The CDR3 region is CASSAGTLTNEKLFF. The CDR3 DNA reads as TGTGCCAGCAGCGCGGGGACTTTAACTAATGAAAAACTGTTTTTT.